A single sample gave rise to the 15 T cell receptor beta chains below, sequenced in a study of beta chain features in type 1 diabetes. Expressed TCRB transcripts were sequenced because the isolated RNA had all been reverse transcribed beforehand. The protocol was immunoSEQ multiplex PCR, while the TCRdb copy is restricted to in-frame clones and leaves out a portion. The table includes roughly 500,000 clones, about 10% detected once. The sequenced sample consisted of naive CD4+ T cells from blood. Source of these receptors: a woman under 30 in good health.

The rearrangement joins TRBV7-2 to TRBJ2-5; D is ambiguous. This CDR3 comprises 13 residues. Trimming removed 1 base from V and 5 bases from J, with 8 bases in between. Germline V CDR1 and CDR2: SGHTA, FQGNSA. The CDR3 nucleotides read TGTGCCAGCAGCTTAGAGGTCCGGGAGACCCAGTACTTC. It translates to CASSLEVRETQYF. Variable domain in full (rest from reference TRBV7-2 and TRBJ2-5): GAGVSQSPSNKVTEKGKDVELRCDPISGHTALYWYRQSLGQGLEFLIYFQGNSAPDKSGLPSDRFSAERTGGSVSTLTIQRTQQEDSAVYLCASSLEVRETQYFGPGTRLLVL.

The rearrangement links TRBV11-2 to TRBJ2-5, with 9 bases identical to TRBD1. Germline V lookup: CDR1 SGHAT, CDR2 FQNNGV. J gave up 1 base and V 2 bases, and 5 bases lay outside the gene matches. The CDR3 runs to 16 residues. The CDR3 sequence is CASSLKGTGIQETQYF. The CDR3 DNA is TGTGCCAGCAGCTTAAAGGGGACAGGGATCCAAGAGACCCAGTACTTC.

This clone showed up just a few times. This rearrangement joins TRBV12-5 to TRBJ2-5, with D unclear. The CDR3 length is 11 residues. Germline-derived CDR1 and CDR2 are LGHNT and FRNRAP. Trimming took 6 bases from V and 5 from J, leaving 7 bases between them. The CDR3 spells CASGPPETQYF. In nucleotides, the CDR3 is TGTGCTAGTGGCCCACCGGAGACCCAGTACTTC.

This clone was detected a few times. V is TRBV11-3 and J is TRBJ2-3; 8 bases align to TRBD1. Trimming cost V 5 bases and J 5 bases; bases outside gene matches: 9. Germline values: CDR1 SGHNT, CDR2 YENEEA. The length of the CDR3 is 15 residues. This CDR3 reads CASSPGQGARDTQYF. The CDR3 coding sequence is TGTGCCAGCAGCCCAGGGCAGGGGGCTAGAGATACGCAGTATTTT.

A single count supports this clone. This chain uses TRBV7-7 with TRBJ2-1, with TRBD2 identical over 8 bases. The CDR3 loop spans 11 amino acids. Germline CDR1 is SSHAT and CDR2 is FNYEAQ (reference sequence). This chain's CDR3 is CARLALGEQFF. For the CDR3, the DNA is TGTGCTAGACTAGCGCTAGGCGAGCAGTTCTTC.

This clone was detected only a few times. This chain joins TRBV2 and TRBJ2-1; D remains unclear. CDR1 is SNHLY and CDR2 is FYNNEI in the germline V gene. The V and J ends lost 5 bases and 6 bases respectively, with 14 bases between them. This CDR3 comprises 14 residues. CDR3 coding DNA: TGTGCCAGCAGTCGGACCTTATCAACCAATGAGCAGTTCTTC. Translated, it gives CASSRTLSTNEQFF.

CDR3 amino acids: CSVAQGVNYGYTF. DNA for the CDR3: TGCAGCGTTGCTCAGGGGGTTAACTATGGCTACACCTTC. The chain combines TRBV29-1 with TRBJ1-2, with 7 bases lining up with TRBD1. Germline V lookup: CDR1 SQVTM, CDR2 ANQGSEA. The CDR3 spans 13 residues. Trimming took 4 bases from V and 1 from J; bases not matched to a gene: 3.

The chain employs TRBV25-1 and TRBJ1-2; no definite D call. This CDR3 is built from 15 residues. CDR1 MGHDK and CDR2 SYGVNS come from the germline V gene. With 1 base removed from V and 3 bases from J, the gap between germline ends came to 12 bases. The CDR3 region is CASSESGRGYYGYTF. CDR3 in DNA: TGTGCCAGCAGTGAATCCGGCAGAGGCTACTATGGCTACACCTTC.

The chain uses TRBV29-1 and TRBJ1-1; D gene ambiguous. The CDR3 contains 14 residues. CDR1 is SQVTM, CDR2 ANQGSEA, per germline. V gave up 7 bases and J gave up 1 base, with 16 bases separating them. Here the CDR3 DNA reads TGCAGCGCCGTGCTCTATTCGGAGAACACTGAAGCTTTCTTT. Its protein product is CSAVLYSENTEAFF.

The J gene is TRBJ2-1, the V gene TRBV5-6; D possibly corresponds to TRBD1 (6 bases). Trimming took 0 bases from V and 2 from J, leaving 12 bases between them. From germline, CDR1 is SGHDT and CDR2 YYEEEE. There are 16 residues in the CDR3. This chain's CDR3 is CASSLDSGTTYNEQFF. CDR3 coding DNA: TGTGCCAGCAGCTTGGATTCCGGGACAACCTACAATGAGCAGTTCTTC.

The chain carries TRBV4-3 and TRBJ2-1, with 8 bases identical to TRBD2. V lost 3 bases to trimming and J lost 8 bases; unmatched junction nucleotides: 15. There are 17 residues in the CDR3. From germline, CDR1 is LGHNA and CDR2 YSLEER. In DNA form, the CDR3 reads TGCGCCAGCAGCCAGATCTGGGCCAGCGGGAGTGTAGATGAGCAGTTCTTC. The encoded protein is CASSQIWASGSVDEQFF.

This chain uses TRBV10-3 with TRBJ1-2, with 8 bases lining up with TRBD1. This CDR3 spans 16 amino acids. J gave up 4 bases and V 3 bases, and 10 bases lay outside the gene matches. Germline V gene lookup returns CDR1 ENHRY and CDR2 SYGVKD. The CDR3 nucleotides are TGTGCCATCAGTGATTTCGGGACAGGCCTAGTCTATGGCTACACCTTC. This gives the protein CAISDFGTGLVYGYTF.

The chain has TRBV5-1 and TRBJ1-1; 8 bases agree with TRBD1. Germline V gene sequence: CDR1 SGHRS, CDR2 YFSETQ. V was pared by 6 bases and J by 4 bases, with 5 bases of the junction left unmatched. This CDR3 spans 13 amino acids. The CDR3 protein is CASTKDRATEAFF. Here the CDR3 DNA reads TGCGCCAGCACTAAGGACAGGGCCACTGAAGCTTTCTTT.

This chain connects TRBV7-2 to TRBJ2-3, with D possibly matching TRBD2 (6 bases). This CDR3 is built from 18 residues. The germline V and J ends were trimmed by 1 base and 2 bases, with 19 bases remaining between them. Germline CDR1 and CDR2: SGHTA and FQGNSA. The CDR3 protein is CASSLGGRVADFTDTQYF. The CDR3 nucleotides are TGTGCCAGCAGCTTAGGCGGTCGGGTAGCGGATTTCACAGATACGCAGTATTTT.

This clone was recorded a few times. The rearrangement uses TRBV4-2 and TRBJ1-5; D uncertain. Trimming stripped 4 bases from V and 1 base from J, with 11 bases between. The CDR3 runs 15 residues. Germline CDR1 LGHNA, CDR2 YNFKEQ. CDR3 nucleotide sequence: TGTGCCAGCAGCCCGACCCTAGCGAGCAATCAGCCCCAGCATTTT. Its translation: CASSPTLASNQPQHF.